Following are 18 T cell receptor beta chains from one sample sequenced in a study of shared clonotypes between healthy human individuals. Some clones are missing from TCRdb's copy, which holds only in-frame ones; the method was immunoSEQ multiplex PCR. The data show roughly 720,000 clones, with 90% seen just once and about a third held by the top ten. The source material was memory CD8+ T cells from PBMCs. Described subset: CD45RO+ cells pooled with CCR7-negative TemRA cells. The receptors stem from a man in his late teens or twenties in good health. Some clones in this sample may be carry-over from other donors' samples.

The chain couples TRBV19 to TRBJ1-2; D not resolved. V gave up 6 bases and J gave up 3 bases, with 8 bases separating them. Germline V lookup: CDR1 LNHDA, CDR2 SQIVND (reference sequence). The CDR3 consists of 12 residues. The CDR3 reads CASSLGHYGYTF. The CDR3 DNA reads TGTGCCAGTAGCCTGGGCCACTATGGCTACACCTTC.

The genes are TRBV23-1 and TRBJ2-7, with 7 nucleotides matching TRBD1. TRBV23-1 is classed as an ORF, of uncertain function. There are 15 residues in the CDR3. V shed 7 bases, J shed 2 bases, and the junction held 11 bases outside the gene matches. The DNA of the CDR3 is TGCGCCAGCACCGACGACAGGGACAGAGCCTACGAGCAGTACTTC. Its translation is CASTDDRDRAYEQYF.

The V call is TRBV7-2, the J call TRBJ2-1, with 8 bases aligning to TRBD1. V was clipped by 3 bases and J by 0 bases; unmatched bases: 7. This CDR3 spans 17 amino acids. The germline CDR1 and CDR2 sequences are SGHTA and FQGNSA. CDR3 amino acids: CASSLSNTGGSYNEQFF. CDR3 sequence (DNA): TGTGCCAGCAGCTTGAGCAACACAGGGGGCTCCTACAATGAGCAGTTCTTC.

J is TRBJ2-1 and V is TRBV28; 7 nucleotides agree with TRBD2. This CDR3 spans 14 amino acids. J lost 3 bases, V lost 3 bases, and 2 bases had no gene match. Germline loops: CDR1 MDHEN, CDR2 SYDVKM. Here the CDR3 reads CASSFSGFYNEQFF. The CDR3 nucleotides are TGTGCCAGCAGTTTTAGCGGGTTCTACAATGAGCAGTTCTTC.

The CDR3 here is CASSAPRQGSTEAFF. DNA of the CDR3: TGTGCCAGCAGCGCCCCCAGACAGGGGAGTACTGAAGCTTTCTTT. The rearrangement uses TRBV13 and TRBJ1-1, with 8 bases lining up with TRBD1. The junction had 10 bases not matched to a gene; V was cut back by 5 bases and J by 5 bases. The CDR3 sequence is 15 residues long. Germline CDR1 PRHDT, CDR2 FYEKMQ (reference sequence).

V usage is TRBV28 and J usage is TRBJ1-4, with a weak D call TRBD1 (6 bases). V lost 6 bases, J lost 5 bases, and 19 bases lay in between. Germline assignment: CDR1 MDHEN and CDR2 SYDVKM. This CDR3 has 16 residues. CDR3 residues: CASSPTKGVRNEKLFF. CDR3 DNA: TGTGCCAGCAGCCCCACTAAGGGGGTGCGAAATGAAAAACTGTTTTTT.

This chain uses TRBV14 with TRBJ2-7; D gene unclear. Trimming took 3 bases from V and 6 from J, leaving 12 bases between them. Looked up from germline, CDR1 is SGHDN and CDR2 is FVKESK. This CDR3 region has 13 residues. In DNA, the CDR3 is TGTGCCAGCAGCCAGGTTGGATCGGGCGAGCAGTACTTC. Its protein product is CASSQVGSGEQYF. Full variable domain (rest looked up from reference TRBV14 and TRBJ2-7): EAGVTQFPSHSVIEKGQTVTLRCDPISGHDNLYWYRRVMGKEIKFLLHFVKESKQDESGMPNNRFLAERTGGTYSTLKVQPAELEDSGVYFCASSQVGSGEQYFGPGTRLTVT.

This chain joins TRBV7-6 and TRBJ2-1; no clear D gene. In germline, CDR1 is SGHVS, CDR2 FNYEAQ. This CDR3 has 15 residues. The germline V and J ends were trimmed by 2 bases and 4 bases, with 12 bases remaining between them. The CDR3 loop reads CASSLSGALYNEQFF. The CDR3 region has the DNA TGTGCCAGCAGCTTATCCGGAGCTCTATACAATGAGCAGTTCTTC.

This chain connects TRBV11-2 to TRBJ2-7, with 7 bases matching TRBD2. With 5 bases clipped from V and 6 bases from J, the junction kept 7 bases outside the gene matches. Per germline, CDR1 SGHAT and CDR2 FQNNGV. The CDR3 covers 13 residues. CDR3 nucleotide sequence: TGTGCCAGCAGCCGGGGGTCGGGGGGCGAGCAGTACTTC. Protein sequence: CASSRGSGGEQYF.

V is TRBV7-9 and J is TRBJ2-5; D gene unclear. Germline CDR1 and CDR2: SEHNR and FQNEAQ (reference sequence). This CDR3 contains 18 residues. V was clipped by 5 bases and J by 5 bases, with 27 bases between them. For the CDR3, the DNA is TGTGCCAGCAGCCCATCGGCGACAATCCCCCGACGAGAGGAGACCCAGTACTTC. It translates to CASSPSATIPRREETQYF.

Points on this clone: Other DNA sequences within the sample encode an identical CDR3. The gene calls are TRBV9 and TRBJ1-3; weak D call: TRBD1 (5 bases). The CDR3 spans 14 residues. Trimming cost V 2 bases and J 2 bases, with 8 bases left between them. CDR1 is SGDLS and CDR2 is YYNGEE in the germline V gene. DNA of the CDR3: TGTGCCAGCAGCGTTGCGGGGGCTGGAAACACCATATATTTT. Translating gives CASSVAGAGNTIYF.

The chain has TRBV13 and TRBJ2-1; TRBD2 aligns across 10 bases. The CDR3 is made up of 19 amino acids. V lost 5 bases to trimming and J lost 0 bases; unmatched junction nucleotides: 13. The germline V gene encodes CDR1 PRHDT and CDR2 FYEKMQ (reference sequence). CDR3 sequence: CASSPGGGLADHSYNEQFF. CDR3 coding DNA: TGTGCCAGCAGCCCCGGGGGCGGACTAGCGGACCACTCCTACAATGAGCAGTTCTTC.

In nucleotides, the CDR3 is TGTGCCAGCAGGCCGGGACTAGCGTTTAACAATGAGCAGTTCTTC. It codes for CASRPGLAFNNEQFF. The genes are TRBV5-6 and TRBJ2-1; 10 bases are shared with TRBD2. The V gene's germline CDR1 is SGHDT and CDR2 YYEEEE. After removal of 5 bases from V and 5 bases from J, the junction contained 7 bases not matched to a gene. This CDR3 region has 15 residues.

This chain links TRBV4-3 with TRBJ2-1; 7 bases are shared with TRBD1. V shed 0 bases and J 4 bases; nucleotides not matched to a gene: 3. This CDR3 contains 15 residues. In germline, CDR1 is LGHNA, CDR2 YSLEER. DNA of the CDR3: TGCGCCAGCAGCCAAGATAGGGGGCCATACAATGAGCAGTTCTTC. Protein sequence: CASSQDRGPYNEQFF.

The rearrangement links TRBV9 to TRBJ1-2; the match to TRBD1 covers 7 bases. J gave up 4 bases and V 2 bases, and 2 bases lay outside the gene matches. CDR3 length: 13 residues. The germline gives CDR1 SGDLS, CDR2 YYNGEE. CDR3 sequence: CASSVNRGYGYTF. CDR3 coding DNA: TGTGCCAGCAGCGTGAACAGGGGCTATGGCTACACCTTC. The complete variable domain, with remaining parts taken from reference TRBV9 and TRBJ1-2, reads DSGVTQTPKHLITATGQRVTLRCSPRSGDLSVYWYQQSLDQGLQFLIQYYNGEERAKGNILERFSAQQFPDLHSELNLSSLELGDSALYFCASSVNRGYGYTFGSGTRLTVV.

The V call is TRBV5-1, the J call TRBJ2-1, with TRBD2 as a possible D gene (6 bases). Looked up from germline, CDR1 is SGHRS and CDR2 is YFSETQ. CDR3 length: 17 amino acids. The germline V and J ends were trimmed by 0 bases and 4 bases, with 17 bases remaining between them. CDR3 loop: CASSLGPTGASYNEQFF. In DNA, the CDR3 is TGCGCCAGCAGCTTGGGCCCAACGGGAGCGAGTTACAATGAGCAGTTCTTC.

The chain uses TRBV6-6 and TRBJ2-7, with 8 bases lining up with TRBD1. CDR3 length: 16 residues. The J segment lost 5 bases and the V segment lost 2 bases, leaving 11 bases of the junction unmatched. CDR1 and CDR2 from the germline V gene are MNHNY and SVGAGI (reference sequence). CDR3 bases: TGTGCCAGCAGTTACACCCTGACAGGGGAGGCGGACGAGCAGTACTTC. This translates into CASSYTLTGEADEQYF.

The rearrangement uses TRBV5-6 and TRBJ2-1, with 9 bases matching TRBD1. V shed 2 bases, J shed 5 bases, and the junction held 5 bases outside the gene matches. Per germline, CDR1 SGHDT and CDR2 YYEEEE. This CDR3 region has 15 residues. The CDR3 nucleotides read TGTGCCAGCAGCTTAGGGACAGGGCACAACAATGAGCAGTTCTTC. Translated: CASSLGTGHNNEQFF. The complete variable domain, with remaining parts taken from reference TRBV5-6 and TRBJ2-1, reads DAGVTQSPTHLIKTRGQQVTLRCSPKSGHDTVSWYQQALGQGPQFIFQYYEEEERQRGNFPDRFSGHQFPNYSSELNVNALLLGDSALYLCASSLGTGHNNEQFFGPGTRLTVL.